A single sample is the source of the 10 T cell receptor beta chains below, sequenced in a study of T cells in Graves' hyperthyroidism and ophthalmopathy. Amplified TCR beta CDR3 regions came from RNA transcripts. First-round RT-PCR with HTBI primers amplified the TCR CDR3 region. Via MiXCR, TCRdb re-called the multiplex PCR reads, giving one row per CDR3 protein. The sample holds roughly 170,000 distinct CDR3 sequences, about 9.4% seen once. The sequencing input was blood. The receptor set was obtained from a woman younger than 35 with Graves' hyperthyroidism that later progressed to Graves' ophthalmopathy.

This clonotype was observed at least ten times. The gene calls are TRBV28 and TRBJ1-5; tentatively, D is TRBD1 (5 bases). CDR1 and CDR2 from the germline V gene are MDHEN and SYDVKM. This CDR3 is 16 amino acids long. Trimming shortened V by 2 bases and J by 1 base, and 12 bases separated the two germline ends. As DNA, the CDR3 is TGTGCCAGCAGTTTACAGGGATGGTACAGCAATCAGCCCCAGCATTTT. Protein product: CASSLQGWYSNQPQHF.

This clonotype has ten or more counts. The chain couples TRBV18 to TRBJ2-5; maybe TRBD2 (6 bases). CDR3 length: 13 amino acids. Germline values: CDR1 KGHSH, CDR2 LQKENI. V was clipped by 3 bases and J by 4 bases, with 9 bases between them. The CDR3: CASSPRRGETQYF. Here the CDR3 DNA reads TGTGCCAGCTCACCCCGGAGGGGAGAGACCCAGTACTTC.

This clonotype was seen repeatedly, ten times or more. This chain links TRBV5-1 with TRBJ2-1; D not certain. The CDR3 runs to 14 residues. V lost 0 bases, J lost 10 bases, and 14 bases lay in between. Germline V gene sequence: CDR1 SGHRS, CDR2 YFSETQ. The CDR3: CASSLDVSPREQFF. The CDR3 DNA reads TGCGCCAGCAGCTTGGATGTGTCACCCCGGGAGCAGTTCTTC.

Many counts were recorded for this clonotype. V and J are TRBV2 and TRBJ1-2; no clear D. Trimming took 3 bases from V and 6 from J, leaving 11 bases between them. The CDR3 runs to 13 residues. Looked up from germline, CDR1 is SNHLY and CDR2 is FYNNEI. The CDR3 nucleotides read TGTGCCAGCAGTGAGGGGTATCGGAATGGCTACACCTTC. Protein product: CASSEGYRNGYTF.

This clonotype was counted ten times or more. V gene TRBV2 combines with J gene TRBJ1-4, with unresolved D. The CDR3 spans 15 residues. Trimming removed 6 bases from V and 3 bases from J, with 14 bases in between. CDR1 is SNHLY, CDR2 FYNNEI, per germline. In DNA, the CDR3 is TGTGCCAGCAGCCTCTTCACGGCGGCTAATGAAAAACTGTTTTTT. It encodes CASSLFTAANEKLFF.

J is TRBJ2-7 and V is TRBV29-1; D is unclear. The CDR3 loop spans 13 amino acids. V dropped 4 bases and J dropped 3 bases, with 13 bases sitting between them. Looked up from germline, CDR1 is SQVTM and CDR2 is ANQGSEA. CDR3 in amino acids: CSVVPPYSYEQYF. The CDR3 DNA is TGCAGCGTTGTTCCCCCCTACAGCTACGAGCAGTACTTC.

This clonotype was observed at least ten times. The gene calls are TRBV9 and TRBJ1-6; TRBD1 might be the D (5 bases). Trimming stripped 1 base from V and 3 bases from J, with 20 bases between. The CDR3 loop spans 19 amino acids. CDR1 and CDR2 from the germline V gene are SGDLS and YYNGEE. As DNA, the CDR3 is TGTGCCAGCAGCGTAAAGAAGGGGAGCGCTCGTTTCTATAATTCACCCCTCCACTTT. Amino acid sequence: CASSVKKGSARFYNSPLHF.

The V gene is TRBV19, the J gene TRBJ2-1, with TRBD2 matching over 11 bases. The junction had 29 bases not matched to a gene; V was cut back by 1 base and J by 6 bases. The CDR3 has 24 residues. Per germline, CDR1 LNHDA and CDR2 SQIVND (reference sequence). The DNA of the CDR3 is TGTGCCAGTAGTATAGGTGTACAGGGGGAGATCGCCCTAGCGGGAGGACACAGGGGCAATGAGCAGTTCTTC. This translates into CASSIGVQGEIALAGGHRGNEQFF. Looking up the rest from reference TRBV19 and TRBJ2-1 gives the full variable domain: DGGITQSPKYLFRKEGQNVTLSCEQNLNHDAMYWYRQDPGQGLRLIYYSQIVNDFQKGDIAEGYSVSREKKESFPLTVTSAQKNPTAFYLCASSIGVQGEIALAGGHRGNEQFFGPGTRLTVL.

At least ten counts were recorded for this clonotype. This chain uses TRBV15 with TRBJ2-7; tentatively, D is TRBD1 (6 bases). Trimming pared 0 bases from V and 7 bases from J, leaving 19 bases between. The germline V gene has CDR1 LNHNV and CDR2 YYDKDF (reference sequence). The CDR3 extends over 16 amino acids. The CDR3 bases are TGTGCCACCAGCAGAGATCGGGCAGGGGCCGGTCGAGAGCAGTACTTC. Amino acids: CATSRDRAGAGREQYF.

The V call is TRBV6-5, the J call TRBJ2-7; 9 nucleotides align to TRBD1. CDR3 size: 14 residues. V trimming: 2 bases; J trimming: 3 bases; junction bases outside the gene matches: 2. The germline CDR1 and CDR2 sequences are MNHEY and SVGAGI. The CDR3 DNA follows: TGTGCCAGCAGTTACGAGGACAGGGGCTACGAGCAGTACTTC. This gives the protein CASSYEDRGYEQYF.